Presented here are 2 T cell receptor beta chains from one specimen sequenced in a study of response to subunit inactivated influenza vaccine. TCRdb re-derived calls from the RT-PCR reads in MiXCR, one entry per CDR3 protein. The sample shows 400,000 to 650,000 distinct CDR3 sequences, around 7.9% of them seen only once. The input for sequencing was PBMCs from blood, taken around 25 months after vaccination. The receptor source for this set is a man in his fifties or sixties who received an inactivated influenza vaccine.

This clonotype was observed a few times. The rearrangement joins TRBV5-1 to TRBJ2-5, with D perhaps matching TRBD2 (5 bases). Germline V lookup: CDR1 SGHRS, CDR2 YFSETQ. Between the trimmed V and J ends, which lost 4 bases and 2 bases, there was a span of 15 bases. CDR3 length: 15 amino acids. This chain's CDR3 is CASSRTDGRQETQYF. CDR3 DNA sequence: TGCGCCAGCAGCCGGACCGATGGGAGACAAGAGACCCAGTACTTC.

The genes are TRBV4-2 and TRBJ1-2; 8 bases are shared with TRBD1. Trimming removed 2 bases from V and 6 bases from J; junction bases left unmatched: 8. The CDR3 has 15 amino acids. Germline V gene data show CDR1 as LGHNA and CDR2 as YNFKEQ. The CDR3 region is CASSQWTGTPDGYTF. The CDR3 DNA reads TGTGCCAGCAGCCAATGGACAGGGACTCCTGATGGCTACACCTTC.